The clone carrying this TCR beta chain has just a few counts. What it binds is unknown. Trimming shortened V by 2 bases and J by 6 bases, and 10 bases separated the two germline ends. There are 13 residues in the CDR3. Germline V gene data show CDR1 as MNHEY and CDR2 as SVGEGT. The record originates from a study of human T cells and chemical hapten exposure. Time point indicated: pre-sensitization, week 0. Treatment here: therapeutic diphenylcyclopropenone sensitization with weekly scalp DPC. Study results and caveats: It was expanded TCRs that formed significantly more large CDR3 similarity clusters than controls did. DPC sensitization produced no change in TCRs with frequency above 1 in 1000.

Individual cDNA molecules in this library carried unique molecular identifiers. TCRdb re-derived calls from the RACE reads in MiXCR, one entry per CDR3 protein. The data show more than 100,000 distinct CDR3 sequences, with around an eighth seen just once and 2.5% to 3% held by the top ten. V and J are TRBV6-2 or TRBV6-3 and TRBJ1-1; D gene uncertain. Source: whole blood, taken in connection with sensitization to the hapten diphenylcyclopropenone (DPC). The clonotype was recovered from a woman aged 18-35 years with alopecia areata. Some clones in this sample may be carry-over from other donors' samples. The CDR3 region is CASSYREVPEAFF. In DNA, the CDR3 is TGTGCCAGCAGTTACAGGGAGGTTCCTGAAGCTTTCTTT.